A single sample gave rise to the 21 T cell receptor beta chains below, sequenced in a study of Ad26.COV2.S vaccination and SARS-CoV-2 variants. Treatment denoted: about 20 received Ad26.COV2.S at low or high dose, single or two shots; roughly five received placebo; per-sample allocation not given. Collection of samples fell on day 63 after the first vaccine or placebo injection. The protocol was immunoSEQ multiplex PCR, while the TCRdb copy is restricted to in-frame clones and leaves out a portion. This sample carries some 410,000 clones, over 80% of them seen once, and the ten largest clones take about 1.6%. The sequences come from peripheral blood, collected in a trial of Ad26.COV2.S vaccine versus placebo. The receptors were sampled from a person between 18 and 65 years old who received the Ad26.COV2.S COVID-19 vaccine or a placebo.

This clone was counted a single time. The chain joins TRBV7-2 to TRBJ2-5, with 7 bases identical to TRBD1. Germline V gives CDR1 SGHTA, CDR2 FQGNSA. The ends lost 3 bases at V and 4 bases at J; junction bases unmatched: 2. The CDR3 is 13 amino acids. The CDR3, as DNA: TGTGCCAGCAGCTTCGACAGGGCAGAGACCCAGTACTTC. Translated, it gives CASSFDRAETQYF. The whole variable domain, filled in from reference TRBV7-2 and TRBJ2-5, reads GAGVSQSPSNKVTEKGKDVELRCDPISGHTALYWYRQSLGQGLEFLIYFQGNSAPDKSGLPSDRFSAERTGGSVSTLTIQRTQQEDSAVYLCASSFDRAETQYFGPGTRLLVL.

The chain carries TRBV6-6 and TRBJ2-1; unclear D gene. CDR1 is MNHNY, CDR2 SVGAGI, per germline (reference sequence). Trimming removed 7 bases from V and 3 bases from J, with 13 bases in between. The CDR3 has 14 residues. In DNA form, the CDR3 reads TGTGCCAGCATGGTAGTCCGAGACTACAATGAGCAGTTCTTC. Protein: CASMVVRDYNEQFF.

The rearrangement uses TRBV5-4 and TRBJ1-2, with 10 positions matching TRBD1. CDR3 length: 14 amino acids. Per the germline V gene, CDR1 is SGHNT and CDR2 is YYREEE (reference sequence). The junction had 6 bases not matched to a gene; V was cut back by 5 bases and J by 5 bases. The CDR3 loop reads CASRPGTGVYGYTF. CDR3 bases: TGTGCCAGCAGACCCGGGACAGGGGTTTATGGCTACACCTTC.

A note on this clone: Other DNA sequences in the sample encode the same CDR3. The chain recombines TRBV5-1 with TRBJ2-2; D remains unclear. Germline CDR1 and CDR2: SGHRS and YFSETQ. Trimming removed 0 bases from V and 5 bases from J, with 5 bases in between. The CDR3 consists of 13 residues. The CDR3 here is CASSLGGTGELFF. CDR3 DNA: TGCGCCAGCAGCTTGGGTGGGACCGGGGAGCTGTTTTTT. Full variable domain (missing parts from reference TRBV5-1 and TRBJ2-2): KAGVTQTPRYLIKTRGQQVTLSCSPISGHRSVSWYQQTPGQGLQFLFEYFSETQRNKGNFPGRFSGRQFSNSRSEMNVSTLELGDSALYLCASSLGGTGELFFGEGSRLTVL.

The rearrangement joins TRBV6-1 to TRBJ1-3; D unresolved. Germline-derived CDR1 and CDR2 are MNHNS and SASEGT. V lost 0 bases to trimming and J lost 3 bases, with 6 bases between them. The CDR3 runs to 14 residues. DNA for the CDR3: TGTGCCAGCAGTGAAGCGGCGCGTGGAAACACCATATATTTT. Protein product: CASSEAARGNTIYF.

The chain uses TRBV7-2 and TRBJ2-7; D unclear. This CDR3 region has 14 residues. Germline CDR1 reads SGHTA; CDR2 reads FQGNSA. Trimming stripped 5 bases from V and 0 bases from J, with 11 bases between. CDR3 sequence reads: CASSIDGPSYEQYF. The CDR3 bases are TGTGCCAGCAGCATAGACGGCCCCTCCTACGAGCAGTACTTC.

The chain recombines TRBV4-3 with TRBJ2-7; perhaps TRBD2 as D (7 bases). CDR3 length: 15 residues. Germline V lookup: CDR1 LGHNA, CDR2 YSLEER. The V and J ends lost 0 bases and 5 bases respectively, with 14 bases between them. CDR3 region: CASSQDLGGPNEQYF. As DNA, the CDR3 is TGCGCCAGCAGCCAAGATCTGGGGGGGCCGAACGAGCAGTACTTC.

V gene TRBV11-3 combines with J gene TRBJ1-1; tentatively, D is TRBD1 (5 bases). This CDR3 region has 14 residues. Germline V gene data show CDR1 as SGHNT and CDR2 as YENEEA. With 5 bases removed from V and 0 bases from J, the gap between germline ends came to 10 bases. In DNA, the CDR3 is TGTGCCAGCAGCCGCAGGGAGATGAACACTGAAGCTTTCTTT. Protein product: CASSRREMNTEAFF.

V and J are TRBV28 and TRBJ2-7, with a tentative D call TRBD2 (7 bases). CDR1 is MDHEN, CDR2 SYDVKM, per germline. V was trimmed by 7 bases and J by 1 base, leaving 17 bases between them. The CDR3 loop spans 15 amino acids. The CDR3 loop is CASIRRGGLSYEQYF. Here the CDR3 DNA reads TGTGCCAGCATTCGTAGGGGGGGATTATCCTACGAGCAGTACTTC.

In DNA form, the CDR3 reads TGTGCCAGTAGGACCCCGGGGGGTGGGAATCAGCCCCAGCATTTT. This codes for CASRTPGGGNQPQHF. The chain carries TRBV19 and TRBJ1-5; a weak D match, TRBD1 (5 bases). From germline, CDR1 is LNHDA and CDR2 SQIVND (reference sequence). Trimming cost V 6 bases and J 4 bases, with 16 bases left between them. The CDR3 is 15 residues long.

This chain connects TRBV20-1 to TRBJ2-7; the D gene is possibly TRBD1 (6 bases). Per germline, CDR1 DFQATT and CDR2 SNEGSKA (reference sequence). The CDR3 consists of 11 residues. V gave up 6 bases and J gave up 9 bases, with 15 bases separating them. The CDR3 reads CSADDRLGQYF. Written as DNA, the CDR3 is TGCAGTGCGGACGACAGGCTGGGGCAGTACTTC.

The CDR3 nucleotides are TGTGCCAGCGGACGAGACTCCTACGAGCAGTACTTC. As protein: CASGRDSYEQYF. The chain combines TRBV9 with TRBJ2-7; D ambiguous. CDR3 length: 12 residues. CDR1 and CDR2 from the germline V gene are SGDLS and YYNGEE. The germline V and J ends were trimmed by 7 bases and 0 bases, with 8 bases remaining between them.

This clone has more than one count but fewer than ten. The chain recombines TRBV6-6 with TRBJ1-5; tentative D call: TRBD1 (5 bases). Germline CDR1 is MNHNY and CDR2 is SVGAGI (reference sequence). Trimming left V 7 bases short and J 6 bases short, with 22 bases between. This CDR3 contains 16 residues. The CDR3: CASKATRGGLAQPQHF. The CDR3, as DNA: TGTGCCAGCAAGGCCACTCGGGGGGGTTTAGCTCAGCCCCAGCATTTT.

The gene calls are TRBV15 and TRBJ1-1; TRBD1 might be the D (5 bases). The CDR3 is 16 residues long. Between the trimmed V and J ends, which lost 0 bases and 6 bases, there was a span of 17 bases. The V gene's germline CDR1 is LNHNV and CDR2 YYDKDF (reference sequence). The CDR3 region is CATSRDWGMRGAEAFF. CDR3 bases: TGTGCCACCAGCAGAGATTGGGGGATGAGAGGGGCTGAAGCTTTCTTT.

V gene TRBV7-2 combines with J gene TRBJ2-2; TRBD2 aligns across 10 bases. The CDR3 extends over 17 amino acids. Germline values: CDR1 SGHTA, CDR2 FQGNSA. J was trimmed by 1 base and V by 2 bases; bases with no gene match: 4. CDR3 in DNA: TGTGCCAGCAGCTTAACCCGACTAGCGGGGAACACCGGGGAGCTGTTTTTT. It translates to CASSLTRLAGNTGELFF.

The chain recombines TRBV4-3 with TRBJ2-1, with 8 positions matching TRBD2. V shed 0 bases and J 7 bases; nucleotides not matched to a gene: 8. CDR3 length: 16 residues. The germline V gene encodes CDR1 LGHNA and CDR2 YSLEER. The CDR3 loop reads CASSQEGVAGNNEQFF. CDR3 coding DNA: TGCGCCAGCAGCCAAGAAGGGGTAGCGGGGAATAATGAGCAGTTCTTC.

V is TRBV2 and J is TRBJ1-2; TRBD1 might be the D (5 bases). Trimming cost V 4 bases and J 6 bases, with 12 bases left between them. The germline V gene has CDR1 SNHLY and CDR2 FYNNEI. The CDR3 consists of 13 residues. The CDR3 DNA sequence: TGTGCCAGCAGTGTTGAGGGAGGGGATGGCTACACCTTC. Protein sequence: CASSVEGGDGYTF.

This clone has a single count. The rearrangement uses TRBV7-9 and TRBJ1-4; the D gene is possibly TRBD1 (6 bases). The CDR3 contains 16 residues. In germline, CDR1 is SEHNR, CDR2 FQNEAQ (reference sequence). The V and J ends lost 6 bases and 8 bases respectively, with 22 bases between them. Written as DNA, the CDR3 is TGTGCCAGCAGTATCCAGGGCAGGGGCGAGGGCGAAAAACTGTTTTTT. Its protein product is CASSIQGRGEGEKLFF.

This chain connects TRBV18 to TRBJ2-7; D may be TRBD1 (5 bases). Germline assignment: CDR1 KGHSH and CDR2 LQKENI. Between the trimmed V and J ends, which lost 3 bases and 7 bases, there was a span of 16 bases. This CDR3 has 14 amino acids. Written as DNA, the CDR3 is TGTGCCAGCTCACCGAGGACCCCAAAGGGGGAGCAGTACTTC. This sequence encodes CASSPRTPKGEQYF.

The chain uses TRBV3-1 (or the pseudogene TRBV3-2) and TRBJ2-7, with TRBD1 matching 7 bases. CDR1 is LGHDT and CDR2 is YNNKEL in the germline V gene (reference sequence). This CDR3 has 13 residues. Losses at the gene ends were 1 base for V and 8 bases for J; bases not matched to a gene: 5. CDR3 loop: CASSQAGTVQQYF. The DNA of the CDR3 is TGTGCCAGCAGCCAAGCCGGGACAGTCCAGCAGTACTTC.

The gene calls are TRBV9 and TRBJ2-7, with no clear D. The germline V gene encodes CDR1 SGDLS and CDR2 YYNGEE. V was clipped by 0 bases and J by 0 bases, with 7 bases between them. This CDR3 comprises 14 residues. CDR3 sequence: CASSVGPNSYEQYF. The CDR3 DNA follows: TGTGCCAGCAGCGTAGGGCCGAACTCCTACGAGCAGTACTTC.